This passage covers 20 T cell receptor beta chains from one sample sequenced in a study of CD4 and CD8 cells across lung adenocarcinoma regions. One entry per CDR3 protein results from TCRdb running MiXCR on the PCR reads. Found here are some 22,000 distinct CDR3 sequences, roughly half of them singletons; the top ten hold 20% to 25%. Sequencing was done on a sample of CD4+ T cells from the center of a lung tumor. Receptor source: a male donor with lung adenocarcinoma. The CD4 and CD8 labels of this study may be unreliable.

This chain joins TRBV6-5 and TRBJ2-2; D not resolved. TRBJ2-3 matches the DNA end more closely, so the J call is doubtful. Germline CDR1 reads MNHEY; CDR2 reads SVGAGI. The CDR3 runs 16 residues. The CDR3 DNA reads as TGTGCCAGCAGTTACCAGCAGGCTGTAAGCACCGAGACGCAGTATTTT. Protein product: CASSYQQAVSTETQYF.

This clonotype is judged medium-sized. The chain links TRBV6-1 to TRBJ2-1; D is undetermined. The J call may be incorrect, as the DNA end agrees better with TRBJ2-7. Germline CDR1 and CDR2: MNHNS and SASEGT. The CDR3 is 13 residues long. The CDR3 reads CASSPNQAYEQYF. CDR3 sequence (DNA): TGTGCCAGCAGTCCGAATCAGGCGTACGAGCAGTACTTC.

This clonotype was seen at least ten times. The rearrangement links TRBV10-3 to TRBJ2-2; 10 nucleotides line up with TRBD2. This CDR3 spans 15 amino acids. Germline V gives CDR1 ENHRY, CDR2 SYGVKD. V trimming: 10 bases; J trimming: 3 bases; junction bases outside the gene matches: 8. CDR3 loop: CASQSSGSHTGELFF. The CDR3 DNA is TGTGCCAGTCAGTCTAGCGGGAGCCACACCGGGGAGCTGTTTTTT.

This clonotype is judged medium-sized. The rearrangement links TRBV6-1 to TRBJ2-3; no definite D call. The CDR3 runs to 13 residues. The germline CDR1 and CDR2 sequences are MNHNS and SASEGT. Trimming took off 2 bases at V and 11 bases at J, with 14 bases between the two ends. The CDR3 bases are TGTGCCAGCAGTGAAACCGACCGCCGTCGGCAGTATTTT. Its protein is CASSETDRRRQYF.

The rearrangement uses TRBV6-1 and TRBJ2-7, with TRBD1 identical over 7 bases. V shed 2 bases, J shed 2 bases, and the junction held 12 bases outside the gene matches. The length of the CDR3 is 17 residues. Germline V gene lookup returns CDR1 MNHNS and CDR2 SASEGT. The CDR3 nucleotides are TGTGCCAGCAGTGAAAGTAGTTGGGCAGGGGGTCCCTACGAGCAGTACTTC. Protein product: CASSESSWAGGPYEQYF.

With regard to this clonotype: The junction shows a germline mismatch at one end, possibly a read error. The chain combines TRBV12-5 with TRBJ2-3; unclear D gene. There are 15 residues in the CDR3. CDR1 and CDR2 from the germline V gene are LGHNT and FRNRAP. CDR3 DNA sequence: TGTTCTAGTGGTTTGGGAACCAGGATCACAGATACCCAGTATTTC. This sequence encodes CSSGLGTRITDTQYF.

The table lists this clonotype with a few counts. The rearrangement links TRBV6-1 to TRBJ2-2; D is undetermined. The germline V gene encodes CDR1 MNHNS and CDR2 SASEGT. Trimming cost V 7 bases and J 7 bases, with 13 bases left between them. CDR3 length: 13 residues. The CDR3: CASTPFSDGELFF. CDR3 in DNA: TGTGCCAGCACCCCCTTTTCGGACGGGGAGCTGTTTTTT.

The chain combines TRBV10-3 with TRBJ2-1; 10 nucleotides match TRBD2. The CDR3 runs to 19 residues. Germline loops: CDR1 ENHRY, CDR2 SYGVKD. V lost 2 bases to trimming and J lost 5 bases; unmatched junction nucleotides: 15. The CDR3 region is CAISELGEREGRLHNEQFF. The CDR3 nucleotides read TGTGCCATCAGTGAGCTCGGGGAGCGGGAGGGGCGACTCCACAATGAGCAGTTCTTC.

The chain has TRBV7-8 and TRBJ2-7, with 7 bases matching TRBD1. Trimming cost V 5 bases and J 8 bases; bases outside gene matches: 15. CDR1 and CDR2 (germline): SGHVS, FQNEAQ. The CDR3 contains 15 residues. CDR3 amino acids: CASSPYAQGSDKQYF. The DNA of the CDR3 is TGTGCCAGCAGCCCCTACGCACAGGGGTCAGACAAGCAGTACTTC. The entire variable domain, with the rest obtained from reference TRBV7-8 and TRBJ2-7, is as follows: GAGVSQSPRYKVAKRGQDVALRCDPISGHVSLFWYQQALGQGPEFLTYFQNEAQLDKSGLPSDRFFAERPEGSVSTLKIQRTQQEDSAVYLCASSPYAQGSDKQYFGPGTRLTVT.

In its sample, this clonotype was seen many times. CDR3 sequence (DNA): TGTGCCAGCAGCTCCGGGACAGGGGATCCTGGGGCCAACGTCCTGACTTTC. This codes for CASSSGTGDPGANVLTF. The genes are TRBV6-5 and TRBJ2-6; TRBD1 aligns across 10 bases. Germline V gene data show CDR1 as MNHEY and CDR2 as SVGAGI. The CDR3 consists of 17 residues. Trimming took 6 bases from V and 2 from J; bases not matched to a gene: 7.

The chain couples TRBV6-1 to TRBJ2-1; 9 nucleotides align to TRBD2. Trimming took 3 bases from V and 3 from J; bases not matched to a gene: 3. CDR3 length: 15 residues. CDR1 is MNHNS, CDR2 SASEGT, per germline. The CDR3 DNA is TGTGCCAGCAGTGAGGGTAGCGGGAGCTACAATGAGCAGTTCTTC. It yields the protein CASSEGSGSYNEQFF.

Ten or more counts support this clonotype. The CDR3 spells CASSLGTTDTQYF. CDR3 in DNA: TGTGCCAGCAGCTTAGGGACGACAGATACGCAGTATTTT. V gene TRBV7-2 combines with J gene TRBJ2-3; D not resolved. CDR1 is SGHTA, CDR2 FQGNSA, per germline. V shed 1 base and J shed 3 bases, with 5 bases lying between them. The CDR3 is 13 amino acids.

The chain uses TRBV4-1 and TRBJ2-6; TRBD2 matches at 7 bases. Trimming at V came to 4 bases and at J to 4 bases, leaving 10 bases not matched to a gene. Germline CDR1 is MGHRA and CDR2 is YSYEKL. This CDR3 is built from 17 residues. CDR3 amino acids: CASSPRDYNTGANVLTF. As DNA, the CDR3 is TGCGCCAGCAGCCCCCGGGACTACAACACGGGGGCCAACGTCCTGACTTTC.

This clonotype has ten or more counts. This may arise from a read error, as a much more abundant clone is one base away. The V and J genes are TRBV6-5 and TRBJ2-1; 10 bases are a match to TRBD2. J was trimmed by 13 bases and V by 2 bases; bases with no gene match: 14. The CDR3 has 16 amino acids. The germline V gene encodes CDR1 MNHEY and CDR2 SVGAGI. CDR3 region: CASSYASGSIKETQFF. DNA for the CDR3: TGTGCCAGCAGTTACGCTAGCGGGAGTATCAAGGAGACCCAGTTCTTC.

This clonotype is medium-sized (0.01 to 0.1%) within its sample. The chain uses TRBV6-5 and TRBJ2-3, with 7 positions matching TRBD2. V shed 2 bases, J shed 0 bases, and the junction held 5 bases outside the gene matches. The V gene's germline CDR1 is MNHEY and CDR2 SVGAGI. This CDR3 contains 16 residues. CDR3 sequence: CASSYQSGTSTDTQYF. CDR3 DNA: TGTGCCAGCAGTTACCAGAGCGGGACGAGCACAGATACGCAGTATTTT.

The rearrangement joins TRBV6-1 to TRBJ2-7; 8 nucleotides line up with TRBD1. J was trimmed by 3 bases and V by 7 bases; bases with no gene match: 8. The germline gives CDR1 MNHNS, CDR2 SASEGT. The CDR3 runs 14 residues. The chain's CDR3 is CASNTDRVFYEQYF. The CDR3 DNA is TGTGCCAGCAACACGGACAGGGTTTTCTACGAGCAGTACTTC.

The chain couples TRBV6-1 to TRBJ2-1, with D possibly being TRBD1 (7 bases). Matching the DNA end better, TRBJ2-7 makes the J call doubtful. The CDR3 spans 14 residues. The germline V gene encodes CDR1 MNHNS and CDR2 SASEGT. CDR3 DNA sequence: TGTGCCAGCAGTACCCTGGAGGGGGCAGGCGAGCAGTACTTC. Amino acids: CASSTLEGAGEQYF.

The chain joins TRBV9 to TRBJ2-2, with D tentatively TRBD1 (5 bases). This CDR3 spans 17 amino acids. V was cut by 3 bases and J by 1 base, with 16 bases left in between. The germline gives CDR1 SGDLS, CDR2 YYNGEE. The CDR3 here is CASSARPGFQNTGELFF. As DNA, the CDR3 is TGTGCCAGCAGCGCTAGGCCAGGGTTCCAGAACACCGGGGAGCTGTTTTTT.

By sample share, this clonotype is medium-sized. This chain links TRBV6-5 with TRBJ2-5; TRBD1 matches 12 bases. The CDR3 loop spans 15 amino acids. The germline gives CDR1 MNHEY, CDR2 SVGAGI. Germline trimming cut 6 bases from V and 3 bases from J; bases unmatched to any gene: 5. CDR3 nucleotide sequence: TGTGCCAGCAGGCGCGGGACAGGGGGCAAAGAGACCCAGTACTTC. Translating gives CASRRGTGGKETQYF.

This clonotype is deemed medium-sized (0.01 to 0.1%). V gene TRBV6-1 combines with J gene TRBJ2-1; 7 bases line up with TRBD2. Trimming took 2 bases from V and 4 from J; bases not matched to a gene: 14. Germline V lookup: CDR1 MNHNS, CDR2 SASEGT. The CDR3 is 18 amino acids. The CDR3 DNA reads as TGTGCCAGCAGTGAATTTGGGGGAGGGCCTGGTACTTACAATGAGCAGTTCTTC. Amino acids: CASSEFGGGPGTYNEQFF.